This record covers a single T cell receptor beta chain. Its cognate antigen is unknown. With 60 Vbeta and 13 Jbeta primers, the PCR was carried out. Only in-frame clones appear in the TCRdb table, and some are missing; sequencing was by immunoSEQ multiplex PCR. The sample records 130,000 to 150,000 clones, roughly 80% being singletons. The data were obtained in a study of cytomegalovirus exposure and HLA in healthy donors. Study-level points and caveats: A missense DCLRE1C variant was associated with V- and J-gene trimming of TCR beta chains in a later analysis, and an independent cohort replicated the association.

Trimming at V came to 8 bases and at J to 4 bases, leaving 10 bases not matched to a gene. Per germline, CDR1 WSHSY and CDR2 SAAADI. CDR3 length: 15 amino acids. Sequencing used PBMCs. The TCR was taken from a male donor in good health and CMV-seronegative. The genes are TRBV10-2 and TRBJ1-1; 10 bases align to TRBD1. The CDR3 sequence is CASAGTGVKVTEAFF. The CDR3 DNA reads TGCGCCAGCGCCGGGACAGGGGTTAAAGTCACTGAAGCTTTCTTT.